These 3 T cell receptor beta chains came from one sample sequenced in a study of T-cell reconstitution after alpha-beta-depleted transplantation in children. Unique molecular identifiers were used in preparing the TCRbeta library. Using its own MiXCR run on the PCR reads, TCRdb lists one record per CDR3 protein. The repertoire holds about 270,000 distinct CDR3 sequences, with about 10% as singletons. The sequenced sample was PBMCs from the stem cell graft donor, obtained from the stem cell graft. These receptor sequences come from a human donor who donated a stem cell graft to a child with SCID.

This clonotype was observed a few times. This chain links TRBV18 with TRBJ2-1; D ambiguous. Germline CDR1 and CDR2: KGHSH and LQKENI. The CDR3 has 13 residues. V lost 6 bases and J 6 bases, leaving 12 bases between the germline ends. CDR3 sequence: CASSPQRGNEQFF. In nucleotides, the CDR3 is TGTGCCAGCTCCCCCCAGCGTGGCAATGAGCAGTTCTTC.

Ten or more counts support this clonotype. V gene TRBV20-1 combines with J gene TRBJ2-7; D remains unclear. Trimming left V 2 bases short and J 0 bases short, with 11 bases between. This CDR3 is built from 14 residues. Germline V gene data show CDR1 as DFQATT and CDR2 as SNEGSKA (reference sequence). CDR3 region: CSARSQSPSYEQYF. Written as DNA, the CDR3 is TGCAGTGCTAGATCCCAGTCGCCCTCCTACGAGCAGTACTTC.

This clonotype was counted many times. The J gene is TRBJ1-3, the V gene TRBV19; weak D call: TRBD1 (5 bases). Germline lookup yields CDR1 LNHDA and CDR2 SQIVND (reference sequence). The CDR3 covers 15 residues. Trimming shortened V by 3 bases and J by 0 bases, and 9 bases separated the two germline ends. CDR3 residues: CASSIRVSSGNTIYF. CDR3 nucleotide sequence: TGTGCCAGTAGTATCAGGGTGAGCTCTGGAAACACCATATATTTT.